This TCR beta chain emerged from a study of siplizumab effects on memory and regulatory T cells. In the case of this clone: Its specificity is unknown.

Assays captured about 10^5 TCR templates per sample. Here immunoSEQ multiplex PCR was the method, and the copy in TCRdb shows in-frame clones only, minus some. The sample consists of around 97,000 clones, around 94% of them appearing once. CDR3 length equals 13 residues. CDR1 is SGHTA and CDR2 is FQGTGA in the germline V gene. The J segment lost 4 bases and the V segment lost 5 bases, leaving 2 bases of the junction unmatched. General observations from the study: Siplizumab significantly reduced alloreactive sequences traceable to unstimulated CD4+ memory cells. About 75-95% of proliferating CD4+ or CD8+ clones had no assignable naive or memory phenotype. Memory T cells appeared less diverse than naive cells, which seemed to contribute substantially to alloresponse.

The origin of this receptor is a human donor in good health. The material sequenced was non-Treg CD4+ T cells sorted from blood. The V and J genes are TRBV7-3 and TRBJ1-1; 9 bases align to TRBD1. CDR3 DNA: TGTGCCAGCAGCCGACAGGGGGGCACTGAAGCTTTCTTT. Protein: CASSRQGGTEAFF.